This T cell receptor beta chain was sequenced during a study of blood T cell repertoires in COVID-19. As for the study in general: Material from acute and convalescent COVID-19 was sourced from the United States, Italy and Spain. T cells, B-cell-depleted T cells, or PBMCs supplied cDNA or gDNA.

Original analysis: For nucleated cells, counts were estimated from reference gene primer amplification. TCRdb's table, derived via immunoSEQ multiplex PCR, lists solely in-frame clones and lacks some. The DNA was the basis for D and trimming; V, J and clone size are from that table. Among about 190,000 clones listed, about 88% were seen once. Germline V gives CDR1 SQVTM, CDR2 ANQGSEA. V shed 4 bases and J 2 bases; nucleotides not matched to a gene: 7. The CDR3 consists of 14 residues. The sequence came from a woman under 40 with active or convalescent COVID-19. The specimen was peripheral blood. This chain uses TRBV29-1 with TRBJ1-2, with 7 bases matching TRBD1. The CDR3 spells CSVVRMTGNYGYTF. The DNA of the CDR3 is TGCAGCGTTGTGCGGATGACAGGGAACTATGGCTACACCTTC.